Ten or more counts support the clone carrying this T cell receptor (beta chain). Unique molecular identifiers tagged the TCRbeta library. TCRdb itself ran the PCR reads through MiXCR, one entry per CDR3 protein. Among a few hundred thousand distinct CDR3 sequences listed, around 8.9% were seen once. The CDR3 contains 16 residues. V lost 4 bases to trimming and J lost 1 base, with 18 bases between them. Germline CDR1 reads SQVTM; CDR2 reads ANQGSEA. This record belongs to a study of T-cell reconstitution after alpha-beta-depleted transplantation in children. V gene TRBV29-1 combines with J gene TRBJ2-3; perhaps TRBD1 as D (8 bases). The sequences come from PBMCs from the stem cell graft donor, collected from the stem cell graft. The source of this sequence is a human donor who donated a stem cell graft to a child with SCID. The CDR3 protein is CSVAGVTGGGTDTQYF. The CDR3, as DNA: TGCAGCGTTGCCGGGGTTACAGGGGGGGGCACAGATACGCAGTATTTT.